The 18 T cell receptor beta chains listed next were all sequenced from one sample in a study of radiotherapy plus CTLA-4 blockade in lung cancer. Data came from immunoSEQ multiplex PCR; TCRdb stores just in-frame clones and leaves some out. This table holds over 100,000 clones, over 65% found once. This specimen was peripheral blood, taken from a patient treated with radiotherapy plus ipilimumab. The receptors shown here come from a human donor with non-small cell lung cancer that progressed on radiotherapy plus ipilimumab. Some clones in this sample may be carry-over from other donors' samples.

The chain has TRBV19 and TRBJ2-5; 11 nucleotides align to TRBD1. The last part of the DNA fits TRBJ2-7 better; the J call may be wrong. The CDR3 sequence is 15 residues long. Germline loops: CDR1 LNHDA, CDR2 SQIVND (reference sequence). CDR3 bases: TGTGCCAGTAGTCTGGCTGGGACAGGGGGCTACGAGCAGTACTTC. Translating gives CASSLAGTGGYEQYF.

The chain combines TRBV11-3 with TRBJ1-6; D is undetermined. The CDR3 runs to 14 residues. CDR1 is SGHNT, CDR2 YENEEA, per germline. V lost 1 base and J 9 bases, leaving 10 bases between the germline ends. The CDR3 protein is CASSLGGDGSPLHF. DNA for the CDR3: TGTGCCAGCAGCTTAGGCGGCGACGGTTCACCCCTCCACTTT. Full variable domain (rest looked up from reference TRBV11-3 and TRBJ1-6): EAGVVQSPRYKIIEKKQPVAFWCNPISGHNTLYWYLQNLGQGPELLIRYENEEAVDDSQLPKDRFSAERLKGVDSTLKIQPAELGDSAVYLCASSLGGDGSPLHFGNGTRLTVT.

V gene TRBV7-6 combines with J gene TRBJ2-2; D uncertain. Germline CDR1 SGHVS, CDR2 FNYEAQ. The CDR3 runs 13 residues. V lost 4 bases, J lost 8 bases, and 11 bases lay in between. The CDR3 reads CASSSRLLGELFF. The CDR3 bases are TGTGCCAGCAGCTCGAGGTTGTTAGGGGAGCTGTTTTTT. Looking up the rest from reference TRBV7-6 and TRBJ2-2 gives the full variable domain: GAGVSQSPRYKVTKRGQDVALRCDPISGHVSLYWYRQALGQGPEFLTYFNYEAQQDKSGLPNDRFSAERPEGSISTLTIQRTEQRDSAMYRCASSSRLLGELFFGEGSRLTVL.

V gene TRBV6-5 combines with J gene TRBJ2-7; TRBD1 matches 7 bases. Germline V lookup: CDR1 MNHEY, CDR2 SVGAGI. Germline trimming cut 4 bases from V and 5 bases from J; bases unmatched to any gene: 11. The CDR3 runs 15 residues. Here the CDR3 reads CASSFIGAGGHEQYF. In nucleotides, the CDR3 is TGTGCCAGCAGTTTTATCGGAGCAGGGGGTCACGAGCAGTACTTC.

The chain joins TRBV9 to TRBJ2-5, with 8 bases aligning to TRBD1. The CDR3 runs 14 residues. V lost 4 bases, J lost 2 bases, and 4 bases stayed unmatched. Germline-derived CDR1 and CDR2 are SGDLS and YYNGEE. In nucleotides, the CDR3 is TGTGCCAGCAGCCCCCGGACAGGGCAAGAGACCCAGTACTTC. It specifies CASSPRTGQETQYF.

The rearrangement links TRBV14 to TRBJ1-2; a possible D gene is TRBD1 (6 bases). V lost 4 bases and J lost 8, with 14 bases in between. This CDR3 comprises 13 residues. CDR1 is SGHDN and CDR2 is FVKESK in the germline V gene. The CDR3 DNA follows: TGTGCCAGCAGCCTATTCAACAGGGAGGGCTACACCTTC. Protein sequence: CASSLFNREGYTF.

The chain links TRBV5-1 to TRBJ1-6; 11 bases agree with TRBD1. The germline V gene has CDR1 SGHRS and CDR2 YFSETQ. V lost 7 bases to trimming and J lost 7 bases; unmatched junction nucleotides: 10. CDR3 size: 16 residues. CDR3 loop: CASGFGQGAPNSPLHF. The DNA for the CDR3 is TGCGCCAGCGGTTTTGGACAGGGGGCTCCCAATTCACCCCTCCACTTT.

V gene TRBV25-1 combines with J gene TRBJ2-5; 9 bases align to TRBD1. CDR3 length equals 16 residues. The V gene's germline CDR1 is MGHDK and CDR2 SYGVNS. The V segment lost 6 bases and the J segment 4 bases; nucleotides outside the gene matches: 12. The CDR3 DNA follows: TGTGCCAGCAGAAAACAGGGGGCCTCGGTCTCAGAGACCCAGTACTTC. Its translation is CASRKQGASVSETQYF.

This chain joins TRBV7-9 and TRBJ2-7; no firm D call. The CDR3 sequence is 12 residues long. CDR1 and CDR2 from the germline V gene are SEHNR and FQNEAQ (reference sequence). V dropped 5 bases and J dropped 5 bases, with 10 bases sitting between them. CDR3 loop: CASSLMVNEQYF. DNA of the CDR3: TGTGCCAGCAGCCTAATGGTAAACGAGCAGTACTTC. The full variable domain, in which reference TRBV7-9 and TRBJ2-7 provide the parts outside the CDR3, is DTGVSQNPRHKITKRGQNVTFRCDPISEHNRLYWYRQTLGQGPEFLTYFQNEAQLEKSRLLSDRFSAERPKGSFSTLEIQRTEQGDSAMYLCASSLMVNEQYFGPGTRLTVT.

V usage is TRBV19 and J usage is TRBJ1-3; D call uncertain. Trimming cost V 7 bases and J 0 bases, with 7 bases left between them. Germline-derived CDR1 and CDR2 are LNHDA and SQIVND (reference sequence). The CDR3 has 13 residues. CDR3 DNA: TGTGCCAGTACAGAATCCTCTGGAAACACCATATATTTT. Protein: CASTESSGNTIYF.

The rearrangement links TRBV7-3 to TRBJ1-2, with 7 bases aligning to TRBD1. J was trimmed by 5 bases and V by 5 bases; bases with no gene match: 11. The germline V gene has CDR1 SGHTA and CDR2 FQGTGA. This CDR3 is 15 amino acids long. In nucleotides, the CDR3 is TGTGCCAGCAGCCCCACCAGACAGGGTTATTATGGCTACACCTTC. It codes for CASSPTRQGYYGYTF.

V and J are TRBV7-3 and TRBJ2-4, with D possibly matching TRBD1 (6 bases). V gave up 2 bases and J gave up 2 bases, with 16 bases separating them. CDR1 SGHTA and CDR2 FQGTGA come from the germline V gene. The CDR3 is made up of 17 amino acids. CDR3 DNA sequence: TGTGCCAGCAGCTTACGATGGTTTAGGGACACCAAAAACATTCAGTACTTC. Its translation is CASSLRWFRDTKNIQYF.

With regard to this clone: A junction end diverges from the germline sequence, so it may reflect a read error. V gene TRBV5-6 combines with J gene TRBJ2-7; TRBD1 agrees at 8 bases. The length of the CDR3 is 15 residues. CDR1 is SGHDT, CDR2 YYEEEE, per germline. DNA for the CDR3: TGTACCAGCAAACGATTACAGGGGGGAAGGAACGAGCAGTACTTC. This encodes CTSKRLQGGRNEQYF. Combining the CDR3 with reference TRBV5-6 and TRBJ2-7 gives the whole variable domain DAGVTQSPTHLIKTRGQQVTLRCSPKSGHDTVSWYQQALGQGPQFIFQYYEEEERQRGNFPDRFSGHQFPNYSSELNVNALLLGDSALYLCTSKRLQGGRNEQYFGPGTRLTVT.

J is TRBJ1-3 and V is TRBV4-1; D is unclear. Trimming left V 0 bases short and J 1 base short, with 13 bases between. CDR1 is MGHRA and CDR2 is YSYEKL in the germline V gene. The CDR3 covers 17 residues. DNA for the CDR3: TGCGCCAGCAGCCAAGATGAAGTCCTAGGGTCTGGAAACACCATATATTTT. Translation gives CASSQDEVLGSGNTIYF.

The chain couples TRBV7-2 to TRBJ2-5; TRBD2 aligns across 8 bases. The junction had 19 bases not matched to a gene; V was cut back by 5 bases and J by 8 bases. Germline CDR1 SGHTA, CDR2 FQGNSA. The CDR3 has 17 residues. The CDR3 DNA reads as TGTGCCAGCAGCCGAAGACCCCGGGGGGGGGCGTTTTTCACCCAGTACTTC. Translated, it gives CASSRRPRGGAFFTQYF.

CDR3 DNA: TGTGCCAGCAGCCACAGGCGGGTCGGAGGCTACACCTTC. It yields the protein CASSHRRVGGYTF. V gene TRBV6-1 combines with J gene TRBJ1-2; D may be TRBD1 (5 bases). The germline V gene has CDR1 MNHNS and CDR2 SASEGT. Trimming removed 6 bases from V and 8 bases from J, with 16 bases in between. The CDR3 spans 13 residues.

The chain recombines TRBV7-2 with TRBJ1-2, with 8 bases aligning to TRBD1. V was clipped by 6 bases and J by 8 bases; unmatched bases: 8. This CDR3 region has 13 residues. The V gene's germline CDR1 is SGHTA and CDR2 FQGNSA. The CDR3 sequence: CASRLQGGKGYTF. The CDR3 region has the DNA TGTGCCAGCAGACTACAGGGGGGAAAAGGCTACACCTTC.

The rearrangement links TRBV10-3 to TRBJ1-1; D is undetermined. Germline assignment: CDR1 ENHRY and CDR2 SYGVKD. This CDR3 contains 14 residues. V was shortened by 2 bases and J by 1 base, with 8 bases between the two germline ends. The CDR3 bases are TGTGCCATCAGTGAGGAGACGGAGAACACTGAAGCTTTCTTT. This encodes CAISEETENTEAFF.